This T cell receptor beta chain appears in the sequencing data of a study of beta chain features in type 1 diabetes. J gave up 2 bases and V 2 bases, and 2 bases lay outside the gene matches. The CDR3 consists of 15 residues. CDR1 is SGHNT and CDR2 is YYREEE in the germline V gene (reference sequence). Overall study results and limits: Fewer junction insertions and more nucleotide deletions appeared in type 1 diabetes patients. Any PCR bias toward short templates would affect both groups alike. Sequencing from cDNA could over-represent high-TCR-expressing cells.

Comments on this clone: Its antigen is unidentified.

The entirety of the isolated RNA underwent reverse transcription, so expressed TCRB transcripts were sequenced. The data were produced by immunoSEQ multiplex PCR, yet TCRdb's version contains in-frame clones alone and is incomplete. The table records fewer than 250,000 clones, roughly 15% of them present only once. Input material: naive CD4+ T cells from blood. This sequence was found in a woman in her forties in good health. The V and J genes are TRBV5-4 and TRBJ1-2; 11 bases fit TRBD1. The CDR3 reads CASSLWTGGNYGYTF. In DNA, the CDR3 is TGTGCCAGCAGCTTATGGACAGGGGGCAACTATGGCTACACCTTC.